This TCR beta chain emerged from a study of type 1 and type 2 diabetes patients. Regarding the study as a whole: A median of one highly-expanded CD4+ clone, covering around 4.2% of reads, occurred in type 2 diabetes. Some T1D-only expanded clones might appear in more T2D or control samples.

The PCR template was genomic DNA. A primer set of 30 forward and 13 reverse primers amplified the CDR3. TCRdb redid the calling of the multiplex PCR reads with MiXCR, one entry per CDR3 protein. The data contain about 290,000 distinct CDR3 sequences, 47% of them singletons. In the case of this clonotype: The antigen is unknown.

Donors had no other autoimmune disease or infection in four weeks. The CDR3 extends over 16 amino acids. Trimming removed 4 bases from V and 4 bases from J; junction bases left unmatched: 11. From germline, CDR1 is MNHNS and CDR2 SASEGT. The rearrangement joins TRBV6-1 to TRBJ2-7; 9 bases align to TRBD1. This clonotype originated in a man younger than 35 with type 2 diabetes. Sequencing was carried out using peripheral blood mononuclear cells (PBMCs). CDR3 residues: CASSAISGTGYYEQYF. The CDR3 nucleotides read TGTGCCAGCAGTGCCATCTCCGGGACAGGGTATTACGAGCAGTACTTC.